The 27 T cell receptor beta chains in this list originate from one sample, sequenced in a study of T cells in Graves' hyperthyroidism and ophthalmopathy (dated by TCRdb to the late 2010s). The library relied on multiplex PCR. Sequencing took place on an Illumina HiSeq 2000. TCR beta CDR3 regions were amplified from RNA transcripts. A first-round RT-PCR of the TCR CDR3 used the HTBI primer set with the Qiagen OneStep RT-PCR kit. TCRdb ran its own pipeline on the public reads, namely fastp trimming at Q25 and MiXCR clone calling, and kept in-frame beta chains. Entries are consolidated by CDR3 protein sequence, retaining the most common genes and DNA. The sample profile shows around 500,000 distinct CDR3 sequences; 20% to 25% of them were found once. The top ten clones comprise 45% to 55% of the sample. The sequenced sample consisted of blood. The receptors come from a woman in her 70s with Graves' ophthalmopathy.

Notes on this clonotype: A much larger clone differs by one base, so this may be a read error. For the CDR3, the DNA is TGTGCCAGTAGTAACTGGGACCACATTGAAGCTTTCTTT. Translated: CASSNWDHIEAFF. This chain uses TRBV19 with TRBJ1-1; D may be TRBD1 (5 bases). V dropped 4 bases and J dropped 7 bases, with 13 bases sitting between them. Germline CDR1 and CDR2: LNHDA and SQIVND (reference sequence). This CDR3 comprises 13 residues.

This clonotype was found many times. J is TRBJ2-7 and V is TRBV30, with D possibly being TRBD1 or TRBD2 (6 bases each). Germline-derived CDR1 and CDR2 are GTSNPN and SVGIG (reference sequence). This CDR3 region has 12 residues. V was clipped by 5 bases and J by 5 bases, with 13 bases between them. CDR3 loop: CAWGRGGNEQYF. In nucleotides, the CDR3 is TGTGCCTGGGGCAGGGGAGGAAACGAGCAGTACTTC.

This clonotype has ten or more counts. CDR3: CASSSPGGTPRRRETQYF. In DNA, the CDR3 is TGTGCCAGCAGCTCCCCCGGCGGCACGCCTCGGCGGAGAGAGACCCAGTACTTC. V usage is TRBV11-2 and J usage is TRBJ2-5, with D uncertain. In germline, CDR1 is SGHAT, CDR2 FQNNGV. V lost 4 bases, J lost 4 bases, and 25 bases lay in between. This CDR3 has 18 amino acids.

The rearrangement uses TRBV4-3 and TRBJ2-2; D is undetermined. The V gene lost 0 bases and the J gene lost 7 bases, with 9 bases spanning the gap. Germline loops: CDR1 LGHNA, CDR2 YSLEER. The CDR3 runs to 14 residues. The CDR3 DNA reads as TGCGCCAGCAGCCAAGATAACTCACGCGGGGAGCTGTTTTTT. Protein sequence: CASSQDNSRGELFF.

A remark on this clonotype: One end of the junction is discordant with germline, which a read error may explain. The J gene is TRBJ1-2, the V gene TRBV29-1; D gene ambiguous. Germline values: CDR1 SQVTM, CDR2 ANQGSEA. The CDR3 consists of 13 residues. CDR3 DNA sequence: TGCAGCGTTGAGGCTGGTCCTAACTATGGCCACACCTTC. It encodes CSVEAGPNYGHTF.

V usage is TRBV20-1 and J usage is TRBJ2-7; tentative D call: TRBD1 (6 bases). Germline-derived CDR1 and CDR2 are DFQATT and SNEGSKA (reference sequence). The length of the CDR3 is 13 residues. Deletions cut 2 bases from V and 2 bases from J, with 10 bases between. In DNA form, the CDR3 reads TGCAGTGCTAGAACAGGGTCGGCCTACGAGCAGTACTTC. Residues: CSARTGSAYEQYF.

V and J are TRBV19 and TRBJ2-1; 13 bases are shared with TRBD2. After removal of 9 bases from V and 9 bases from J, the junction contained 5 bases not matched to a gene. CDR3 length: 13 residues. Germline V gene data show CDR1 as LNHDA and CDR2 as SQIVND (reference sequence). The DNA for the CDR3 is TGTGCCAGCGGACTAGCGGGAGAAGGTGAGCAGTTCTTC. It codes for CASGLAGEGEQFF.

The rearrangement links TRBV6-1 to TRBJ1-6; D unresolved. Looked up from germline, CDR1 is MNHNS and CDR2 is SASEGT. The CDR3 is 17 amino acids. The V gene lost 7 bases and the J gene lost 0 bases, with 16 bases spanning the gap. CDR3 region: CASTAFRTSSYNSPLHF. The CDR3 DNA reads as TGTGCCAGCACCGCATTCAGGACGAGCTCCTATAATTCACCCCTCCACTTT.

Note on this clonotype: The CDR3 does not end in the conserved phenylalanine or tryptophan, so this is likely a read error. The chain combines TRBV29-1 with TRBJ1-1; the match to TRBD1 covers 7 bases. J gave up 5 bases and V 5 bases, and 8 bases lay outside the gene matches. The CDR3 covers 13 residues. Germline-derived CDR1 and CDR2 are SQVTM and ANQGSEA. CDR3 sequence: CSVLSRGATEAFS. The CDR3 DNA is TGCAGCGTTTTGTCCAGGGGGGCTACTGAAGCTTTCTCT.

This clonotype was observed a few times. This chain joins TRBV24-1 and TRBJ2-1; 12 bases line up with TRBD2. The CDR3 has 16 amino acids. Germline CDR1 reads KGHDR; CDR2 reads SFDVKD. With V trimmed by 10 bases and J by 4 bases, 10 bases remained unmatched. CDR3 bases: TGTGCCACTTCGACTAGCGGGAGAGGGTCTTACAATGAGCAGTTCTTC. Its protein is CATSTSGRGSYNEQFF.

The rearrangement links TRBV10-2 to TRBJ1-1; 12 bases are a match to TRBD1. The CDR3 totals 17 residues. Germline-derived CDR1 and CDR2 are WSHSY and SAAADI. V was pared by 5 bases and J by 0 bases, with 7 bases of the junction left unmatched. This chain's CDR3 is CASSPGQGAGLNTEAFF. The CDR3 DNA sequence: TGCGCCAGCAGTCCGGGACAGGGGGCAGGGTTGAACACTGAAGCTTTCTTT.

The table lists this clonotype with a few counts. The chain joins TRBV7-2 to TRBJ1-1; no clear D gene. V gave up 1 base and J gave up 11 bases, with 20 bases separating them. Looked up from germline, CDR1 is SGHTA and CDR2 is FQGNSA. This CDR3 region has 15 residues. The CDR3 loop reads CASSLDWRHTLGAFF. CDR3 in DNA: TGTGCCAGCAGCTTAGATTGGCGGCACACCCTTGGCGCTTTCTTT.

This sequence joins TRBV5-1 and TRBJ1-2; D is perhaps TRBD1 (5 bases). The germline V gene has CDR1 SGHRS and CDR2 YFSETQ. V was pared by 4 bases and J by 4 bases, with 11 bases between. There are 13 residues in the CDR3. CDR3 coding DNA: TGCGCCAGCAGCCAAGGGACGGCCTATGGCTACACCTTC. It encodes CASSQGTAYGYTF. The complete variable domain, with remaining parts taken from reference TRBV5-1 and TRBJ1-2, reads KAGVTQTPRYLIKTRGQQVTLSCSPISGHRSVSWYQQTPGQGLQFLFEYFSETQRNKGNFPGRFSGRQFSNSRSEMNVSTLELGDSALYLCASSQGTAYGYTFGSGTRLTVV.

V and J are TRBV18 and TRBJ2-1, with no clear D. Germline loops: CDR1 KGHSH, CDR2 LQKENI. This CDR3 is built from 12 residues. V was clipped by 3 bases and J by 6 bases, with 6 bases between them. CDR3 sequence: CASSPVVNEQFF. CDR3 nucleotides: TGTGCCAGCTCACCTGTCGTCAATGAGCAGTTCTTC.

The chain recombines TRBV10-3 with TRBJ1-1; no reliable D call. V was trimmed by 3 bases and J by 5 bases, leaving 7 bases between them. Germline values: CDR1 ENHRY, CDR2 SYGVKD. This CDR3 spans 12 amino acids. The CDR3 DNA sequence: TGTGCCATCAGTGATGAGGGTACTGAAGCTTTCTTT. Residues: CAISDEGTEAFF.

The chain uses TRBV3-1 and TRBJ2-1; 9 nucleotides line up with TRBD1. The CDR3 contains 15 residues. Looked up from germline, CDR1 is LGHDT and CDR2 is YNNKEL (reference sequence). V was pared by 0 bases and J by 7 bases, with 4 bases of the junction left unmatched. In DNA form, the CDR3 reads TGTGCCAGCAGCCAAGACTGGACAGGGGTGAATGAGCAGTTCTTC. Amino acid sequence: CASSQDWTGVNEQFF.

This clonotype showed up many times. The chain combines TRBV3-1 with TRBJ1-5; no firm D call. The V end lost 0 bases, the J end lost 6 bases, and 15 bases lay between the germline ends. This CDR3 is 16 amino acids long. Germline lookup yields CDR1 LGHDT and CDR2 YNNKEL (reference sequence). The DNA of the CDR3 is TGTGCCAGCAGCCAAGAGGGCGGTGGGCTTGTTCAGCCCCAGCATTTT. It translates to CASSQEGGGLVQPQHF.

The rearrangement joins TRBV6-5 to TRBJ2-7, with 8 nucleotides matching TRBD1. CDR1 is MNHEY, CDR2 SVGAGI, per germline. CDR3 size: 16 residues. The junction had 12 bases not matched to a gene; V was cut back by 2 bases and J by 6 bases. CDR3 sequence: CASSYSVGRDRLEQYF. CDR3 sequence (DNA): TGTGCCAGCAGTTACAGCGTCGGTCGGGACAGGCTCGAGCAGTACTTC.

This rearrangement joins TRBV5-1 to TRBJ1-1; D might be TRBD1 (5 bases). Germline CDR1 and CDR2: SGHRS and YFSETQ. This CDR3 comprises 14 residues. Trimming pared 2 bases from V and 5 bases from J, leaving 13 bases between. The CDR3 loop is CASSLWGEGTEAFF. The CDR3 DNA sequence: TGCGCCAGCAGCTTATGGGGGGAGGGGACTGAAGCTTTCTTT. The variable domain in full, with the rest retrieved from reference TRBV5-1 and TRBJ1-1, is KAGVTQTPRYLIKTRGQQVTLSCSPISGHRSVSWYQQTPGQGLQFLFEYFSETQRNKGNFPGRFSGRQFSNSRSEMNVSTLELGDSALYLCASSLWGEGTEAFFGQGTRLTVV.

This clonotype appeared many times. V usage is TRBV28 and J usage is TRBJ2-7; D is uncertain. Germline CDR1 MDHEN, CDR2 SYDVKM. The CDR3 is 12 residues long. Deletions cut 2 bases from V and 4 bases from J, with 6 bases between. The CDR3 DNA is TGTGCCAGCAGTTTACTCAGATACGAGCAGTACTTC. Amino acids: CASSLLRYEQYF.

This clonotype was found many times. The CDR3 bases are TGTGCCAGCAGCCAGACAGGGGTTCGCACAGATACGCAGTATTTT. This codes for CASSQTGVRTDTQYF. The gene calls are TRBV7-2 and TRBJ2-3; 8 bases align to TRBD1. The CDR3 has 15 amino acids. Looked up from germline, CDR1 is SGHTA and CDR2 is FQGNSA. Germline trimming cut 5 bases from V and 1 base from J; bases unmatched to any gene: 5.

The rearrangement joins TRBV20-1 to TRBJ2-1; D unresolved. The CDR3 consists of 19 residues. V was cut by 0 bases and J by 0 bases, with 21 bases left in between. The germline gives CDR1 DFQATT, CDR2 SNEGSKA (reference sequence). The CDR3 spells CSARDPASETYSSYNEQFF. In DNA, the CDR3 is TGCAGTGCTAGAGACCCGGCGTCAGAAACCTATAGCTCCTACAATGAGCAGTTCTTC.

CDR3 bases: TGTGCCATCAGCTATAGCTACCGGGACCCGGGTGCAGATACGCAGTATTTT. Translating gives CAISYSYRDPGADTQYF. This chain uses TRBV10-3 with TRBJ2-3; D possibly uses TRBD1 or TRBD2 (5 bases each). In germline, CDR1 is ENHRY, CDR2 SYGVKD. The V end was cut by 6 bases, the J end by 4 bases, with 23 bases between. The CDR3 runs to 17 residues.

This clonotype was recorded at least ten times. V and J are TRBV15 and TRBJ2-5, with 7 bases aligning to TRBD1. Trimming at V came to 3 bases and at J to 5 bases, leaving 15 bases not matched to a gene. Looked up from germline, CDR1 is LNHNV and CDR2 is YYDKDF (reference sequence). CDR3 length: 17 amino acids. The chain's CDR3 is CATSSDRDRNSLETQYF. The CDR3 DNA reads TGTGCCACCAGCAGTGACCGGGACAGAAATTCCCTTGAGACCCAGTACTTC. The full variable domain, in which reference TRBV15 and TRBJ2-5 provide the parts outside the CDR3, is DAMVIQNPRYQVTQFGKPVTLSCSQTLNHNVMYWYQQKSSQAPKLLFHYYDKDFNNEADTPDNFQSRRPNTSFCFLDIRSPGLGDTAMYLCATSSDRDRNSLETQYFGPGTRLLVL.

V and J are TRBV12-3 or TRBV12-4 and TRBJ1-4; D possibly corresponds to TRBD1 (5 bases). The V end lost 10 bases, the J end lost 4 bases, and 16 bases lay between the germline ends. The CDR3 has 14 residues. The CDR3 sequence is CATRHGGYNEKLFF. In nucleotides, the CDR3 is TGTGCCACGCGACACGGGGGGTATAATGAAAAACTGTTTTTT.

The chain's CDR3 is CSVDGQGVGGYTF. The CDR3 bases are TGCAGCGTTGACGGACAGGGTGTGGGTGGCTACACCTTC. The V and J genes are TRBV29-1 and TRBJ1-2; 8 bases agree with TRBD1. Germline V CDR1 and CDR2: SQVTM, ANQGSEA. After removal of 3 bases from V and 7 bases from J, the junction contained 7 bases not matched to a gene. The CDR3 totals 13 residues.

This clonotype was detected a few times. This chain uses TRBV30 with TRBJ1-1, with D maybe TRBD1 (6 bases). The CDR3 is 14 amino acids. Trimming pared 2 bases from V and 0 bases from J, leaving 10 bases between. Germline V gives CDR1 GTSNPN, CDR2 SVGIG (reference sequence). The CDR3 sequence: CAWSSGQMNTEAFF. The DNA of the CDR3 is TGTGCCTGGAGTTCCGGACAGATGAACACTGAAGCTTTCTTT.